This TCR beta chain was captured by sequencing in a study of blood T cell repertoires in COVID-19. Profiling relied on immunoSEQ multiplex PCR, and the TCRdb table lists in-frame clones only, not all of them. There are 95,000 to 150,000 clones in the sample; roughly 90% occur only once, and less than 8% lies in the top ten. V dropped 3 bases and J dropped 0; count of bases not matched to a gene: 7. The CDR3 runs to 17 residues. Germline assignment: CDR1 SGHNT and CDR2 YENEEA. Material: peripheral blood. The chain carries TRBV11-3 and TRBJ2-5; 10 bases are shared with TRBD2. This TCR was recovered from a man between 50 and 59 years old with acute or convalescent COVID-19. CDR3 protein: CASSLWTSGADQETQYF. CDR3 bases: TGTGCCAGCAGCTTGTGGACTAGCGGAGCCGACCAAGAGACCCAGTACTTC.